The 19 T cell receptor beta chains below were found in one sample sequenced in a study of blood T cell repertoires in COVID-19. Sequencing was performed with immunoSEQ multiplex PCR; in TCRdb, only in-frame clones are kept and a portion is missing. The sample contains 90,000 to 130,000 clones, around four fifths of which appear only once. The source material was peripheral blood. These receptors all stem from a man between 65 and 79 years old with acute or convalescent COVID-19.

V is TRBV6-5 and J is TRBJ2-1; weak D call: TRBD1 (6 bases). The V end was cut by 6 bases, the J end by 9 bases, with 15 bases between. CDR1 MNHEY and CDR2 SVGAGI come from the germline V gene. The CDR3 is 13 residues long. CDR3 nucleotide sequence: TGTGCCAGCAGGGGGGCGAGCACCGGTGAGCAGTTCTTC. Its protein product is CASRGASTGEQFF.

The genes are TRBV5-1 and TRBJ2-7; TRBD2 matches 15 bases. The ends lost 0 bases at V and 0 bases at J; junction bases unmatched: 1. The length of the CDR3 is 17 residues. Germline V gene data show CDR1 as SGHRS and CDR2 as YFSETQ. The CDR3, as DNA: TGCGCCAGCAGCTTGGGGACTAGCGGGGGGGCCTCCTACGAGCAGTACTTC. It translates to CASSLGTSGGASYEQYF. Complete variable domain (other parts from reference TRBV5-1 and TRBJ2-7): KAGVTQTPRYLIKTRGQQVTLSCSPISGHRSVSWYQQTPGQGLQFLFEYFSETQRNKGNFPGRFSGRQFSNSRSEMNVSTLELGDSALYLCASSLGTSGGASYEQYFGPGTRLTVT.

The chain recombines TRBV10-1 with TRBJ2-7; 9 bases fit TRBD2. The CDR3 extends over 13 amino acids. The V gene end was trimmed by 5 bases and the J gene end by 6 bases; junction bases not matched to a gene: 5. From germline, CDR1 is WNHNN and CDR2 SYGVQD (reference sequence). Written as DNA, the CDR3 is TGCGCCAGCAGTCCGGGACTAGCTGGCGAGCAGTACTTC. This sequence encodes CASSPGLAGEQYF.

J is TRBJ1-2 and V is TRBV5-1, with a weak D call TRBD1 (6 bases). V lost 0 bases, J lost 9 bases, and 15 bases lay in between. The CDR3 has 14 amino acids. Germline CDR1 is SGHRS and CDR2 is YFSETQ. DNA of the CDR3: TGCGCCAGCAGCTTGGGAATTGCAGGGGCCCGCTACACCTTC. This encodes CASSLGIAGARYTF.

This clone has only one observation. V gene TRBV5-1 combines with J gene TRBJ2-1; the match to TRBD2 covers 11 bases. Losses at the gene ends were 4 bases for V and 4 bases for J; bases not matched to a gene: 7. Germline values: CDR1 SGHRS, CDR2 YFSETQ. The CDR3 length is 16 residues. The chain's CDR3 is CASSLTSGSTYNEQFF. The CDR3 DNA follows: TGCGCCAGCAGCCTAACTAGCGGGAGTACATACAATGAGCAGTTCTTC.

The gene calls are TRBV30 and TRBJ2-6; 7 positions agree with TRBD1. Per germline, CDR1 GTSNPN and CDR2 SVGIG (reference sequence). V lost 2 bases and J lost 0; bases outside the gene matches: 16. The CDR3 runs 20 residues. In nucleotides, the CDR3 is TGTGCCTGGAGTTCGCGTCCCGTGAGACAGGGATCCTCTGGGGCCAACGTCCTGACTTTC. Encoded protein: CAWSSRPVRQGSSGANVLTF. The entire variable domain, with the rest obtained from reference TRBV30 and TRBJ2-6, is as follows: SQTIHQWPATLVQPVGSPLSLECTVEGTSNPNLYWYRQAAGRGLQLLFYSVGIGQISSEVPQNLSASRPQDRQFILSSKKLLLSDSGFYLCAWSSRPVRQGSSGANVLTFGAGSRLTVL.

The chain carries TRBV24-1 and TRBJ2-7; 7 bases align to TRBD1. The CDR3 runs to 15 residues. Germline V gene lookup returns CDR1 KGHDR and CDR2 SFDVKD. After removal of 3 bases from V and 4 bases from J, the junction contained 8 bases not matched to a gene. The CDR3 loop is CATSDPRDSGYEQYF. CDR3 sequence (DNA): TGTGCCACCAGTGATCCCCGGGACAGTGGGTACGAGCAGTACTTC.

This clone has a single count. This chain links TRBV19 with TRBJ1-2; D gene ambiguous. Germline V gene lookup returns CDR1 LNHDA and CDR2 SQIVND (reference sequence). The CDR3 consists of 15 residues. V shed 0 bases and J shed 5 bases, with 13 bases lying between them. CDR3 nucleotides: TGTGCCAGTAGTATAGATCGTTCGGTTTCGTATGGCTACACCTTC. It encodes CASSIDRSVSYGYTF.

In its sample, this clone was seen a few times. The chain is built from TRBV28 and TRBJ1-1; 7 nucleotides agree with TRBD1. The CDR3 loop spans 14 amino acids. Germline V gene lookup returns CDR1 MDHEN and CDR2 SYDVKM. The V segment lost 7 bases and the J segment 1 base; nucleotides outside the gene matches: 6. CDR3 sequence reads: CASTRDSKNTEAFF. For the CDR3, the DNA is TGTGCCAGCACCAGGGACAGCAAGAACACTGAAGCTTTCTTT.

This clone was seen only a few times. V and J are TRBV5-1 and TRBJ1-2; D is unclear. CDR3 length equals 13 residues. The germline V gene has CDR1 SGHRS and CDR2 YFSETQ. Between the trimmed V and J ends, which lost 2 bases and 2 bases, there was a span of 7 bases. As DNA, the CDR3 is TGCGCCAGCAGCTTAGGCGGAAACTATGGCTACACCTTC. Translation: CASSLGGNYGYTF. The whole variable domain, remainder taken from reference TRBV5-1 and TRBJ1-2, is KAGVTQTPRYLIKTRGQQVTLSCSPISGHRSVSWYQQTPGQGLQFLFEYFSETQRNKGNFPGRFSGRQFSNSRSEMNVSTLELGDSALYLCASSLGGNYGYTFGSGTRLTVV.

The V gene is TRBV3-1 (or the pseudogene TRBV3-2), the J gene TRBJ1-5; possibly TRBD1 for D (5 bases). The CDR3 extends over 17 amino acids. Per the germline V gene, CDR1 is LGHDT and CDR2 is YNNKEL (reference sequence). The V end was cut by 0 bases, the J end by 0 bases, with 12 bases between. The CDR3 DNA sequence: TGTGCCAGCAGCCAAGATAGATCAGGGTTTAGCAATCAGCCCCAGCATTTT. Amino acid sequence: CASSQDRSGFSNQPQHF.

The genes are TRBV5-1 and TRBJ1-5, with D hard to call. Germline V gives CDR1 SGHRS, CDR2 YFSETQ. The CDR3 contains 12 residues. The ends were cut back, 8 bases at V and 8 bases at J, with 14 bases in the middle. The CDR3 is CASRRWRKPQHF. CDR3 sequence (DNA): TGCGCCAGTAGACGTTGGAGAAAGCCCCAGCATTTT.

Here the CDR3 DNA reads TGTGCCAGCAGCCTCGGGACTAGCGTGTATACGCAGTATTTT. Encoded protein: CASSLGTSVYTQYF. The chain joins TRBV13 to TRBJ2-3, with 10 bases aligning to TRBD2. The V segment lost 5 bases and the J segment 7 bases; nucleotides outside the gene matches: 6. The CDR3 consists of 14 residues. CDR1 is PRHDT, CDR2 FYEKMQ, per germline (reference sequence).

The chain uses TRBV29-1 and TRBJ2-3; 7 nucleotides match TRBD1. There are 14 residues in the CDR3. V was clipped by 6 bases and J by 0 bases; unmatched bases: 6. CDR1 is SQVTM and CDR2 is ANQGSEA in the germline V gene. CDR3 region: CSVLRQGSTDTQYF. The DNA for the CDR3 is TGCAGCGTCCTGCGACAGGGTAGCACAGATACGCAGTATTTT.

V gene TRBV9 combines with J gene TRBJ1-3; D uncertain. The CDR3 is made up of 15 amino acids. V was pared by 4 bases and J by 0 bases, with 11 bases between. The germline V gene encodes CDR1 SGDLS and CDR2 YYNGEE. DNA for the CDR3: TGTGCCAGCAGCCTTATGGGAGGCTCTGGAAACACCATATATTTT. It codes for CASSLMGGSGNTIYF.

This clone was found once. The chain combines TRBV3-1 (or the pseudogene TRBV3-2) with TRBJ1-1; D might be TRBD1 (5 bases). Germline CDR1 LGHDT, CDR2 YNNKEL (reference sequence). The CDR3 has 13 amino acids. Trimming shortened V by 3 bases and J by 11 bases, and 16 bases separated the two germline ends. The CDR3 DNA sequence: TGTGCCAGCAGCCACCTATCTAAGGGGTCCGCTTTCTTT. The encoded protein is CASSHLSKGSAFF.

This chain uses TRBV29-1 with TRBJ2-7, with 12 bases fitting TRBD1. This CDR3 contains 14 residues. Germline CDR1 SQVTM, CDR2 ANQGSEA. Trimming cost V 6 bases and J 5 bases; bases outside gene matches: 8. CDR3 sequence: CSVNFGTGGHEQYF. In nucleotides, the CDR3 is TGCAGCGTCAATTTCGGGACAGGGGGCCACGAGCAGTACTTC.

This clone was counted a few times. The rearrangement joins TRBV9 to TRBJ1-4; D is ambiguous. V was clipped by 0 bases and J by 10 bases, with 13 bases between them. The CDR3 covers 14 residues. The germline V gene encodes CDR1 SGDLS and CDR2 YYNGEE. The CDR3: CASSVETADGKLFF. The DNA for the CDR3 is TGTGCCAGCAGCGTAGAAACAGCTGATGGAAAACTGTTTTTT. Supplemented by reference TRBV9 and TRBJ1-4, the full variable domain reads DSGVTQTPKHLITATGQRVTLRCSPRSGDLSVYWYQQSLDQGLQFLIQYYNGEERAKGNILERFSAQQFPDLHSELNLSSLELGDSALYFCASSVETADGKLFFGSGTQLSVL.

This chain connects TRBV3-1 (or the pseudogene TRBV3-2) to TRBJ1-4; 8 bases are shared with TRBD1. The CDR3 is 17 amino acids. After removal of 4 bases from V and 7 bases from J, the junction contained 14 bases not matched to a gene. CDR1 is LGHDT, CDR2 YNNKEL, per germline (reference sequence). The CDR3 spells CASSPWTGKADGEKLFF. The CDR3 nucleotides are TGTGCCAGCAGCCCCTGGACAGGGAAGGCTGACGGTGAAAAACTGTTTTTT.